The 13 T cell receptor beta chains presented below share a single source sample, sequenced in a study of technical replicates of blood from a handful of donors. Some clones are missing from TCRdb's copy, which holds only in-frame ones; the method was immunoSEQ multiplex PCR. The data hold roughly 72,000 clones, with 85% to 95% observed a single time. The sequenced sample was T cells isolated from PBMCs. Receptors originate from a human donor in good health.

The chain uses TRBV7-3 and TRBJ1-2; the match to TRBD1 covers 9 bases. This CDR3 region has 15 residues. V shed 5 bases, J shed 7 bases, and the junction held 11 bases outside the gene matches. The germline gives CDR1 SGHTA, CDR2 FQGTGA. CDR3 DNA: TGTGCCAGCAGCGACACTTGGACAGGGGTCCCTGGCTACACCTTC. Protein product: CASSDTWTGVPGYTF.

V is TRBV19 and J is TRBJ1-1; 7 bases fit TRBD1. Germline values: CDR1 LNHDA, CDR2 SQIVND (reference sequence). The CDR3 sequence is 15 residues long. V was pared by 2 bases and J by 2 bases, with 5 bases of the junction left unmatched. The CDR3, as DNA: TGTGCCAGTAGTATACTAAGACAGGGAAACACTGAAGCTTTCTTT. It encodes CASSILRQGNTEAFF.

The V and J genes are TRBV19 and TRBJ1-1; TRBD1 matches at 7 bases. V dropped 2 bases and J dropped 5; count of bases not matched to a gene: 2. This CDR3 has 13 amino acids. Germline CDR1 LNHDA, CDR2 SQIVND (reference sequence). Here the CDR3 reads CASSITGETEAFF. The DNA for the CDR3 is TGTGCCAGTAGTATAACAGGGGAAACTGAAGCTTTCTTT.

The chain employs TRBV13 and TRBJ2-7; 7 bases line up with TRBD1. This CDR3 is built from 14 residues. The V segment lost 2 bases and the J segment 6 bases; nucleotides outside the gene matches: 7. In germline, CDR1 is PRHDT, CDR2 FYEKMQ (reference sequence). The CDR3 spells CASSLQQGSGEQYF. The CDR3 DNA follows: TGTGCCAGCAGCTTACAACAGGGGTCGGGCGAGCAGTACTTC.

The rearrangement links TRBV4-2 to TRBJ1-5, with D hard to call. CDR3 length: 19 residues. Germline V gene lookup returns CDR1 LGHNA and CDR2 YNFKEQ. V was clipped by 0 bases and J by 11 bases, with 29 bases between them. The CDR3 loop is CASSQDLRQAGPAPFSQHF. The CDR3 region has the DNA TGTGCCAGCAGCCAAGATCTCCGGCAGGCAGGCCCAGCCCCTTTTTCCCAGCATTTT.

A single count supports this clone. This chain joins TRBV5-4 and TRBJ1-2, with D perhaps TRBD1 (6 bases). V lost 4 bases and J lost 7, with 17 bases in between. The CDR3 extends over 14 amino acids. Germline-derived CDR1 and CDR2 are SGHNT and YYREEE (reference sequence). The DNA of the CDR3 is TGTGCCAGCAGCCCGAGCTGGGAGGGGGTTGGCTACACCTTC. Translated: CASSPSWEGVGYTF.

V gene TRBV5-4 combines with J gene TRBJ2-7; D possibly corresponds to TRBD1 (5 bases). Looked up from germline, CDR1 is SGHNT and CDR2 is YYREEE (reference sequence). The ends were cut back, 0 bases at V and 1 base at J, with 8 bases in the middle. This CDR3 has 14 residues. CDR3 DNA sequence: TGTGCCAGCAGCTTGGGAAAGGGGTCCTACGAGCAGTACTTC. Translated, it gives CASSLGKGSYEQYF.

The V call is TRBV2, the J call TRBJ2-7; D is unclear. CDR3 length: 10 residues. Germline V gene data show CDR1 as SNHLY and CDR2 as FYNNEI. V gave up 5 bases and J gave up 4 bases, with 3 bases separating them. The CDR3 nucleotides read TGTGCCAGCAGTCTATACGAGCAGTACTTC. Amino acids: CASSLYEQYF.

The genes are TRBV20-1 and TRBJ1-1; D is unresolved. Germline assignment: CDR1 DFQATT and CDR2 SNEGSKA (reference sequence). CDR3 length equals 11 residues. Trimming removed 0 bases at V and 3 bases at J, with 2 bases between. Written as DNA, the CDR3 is TGCAGTGCTAGAGACTACACTGAAGCTTTCTTT. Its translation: CSARDYTEAFF.

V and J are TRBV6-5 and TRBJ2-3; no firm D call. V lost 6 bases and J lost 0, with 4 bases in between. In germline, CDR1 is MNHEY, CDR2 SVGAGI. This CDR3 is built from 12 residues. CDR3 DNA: TGTGCCAGCAGGGCTAGCACAGATACGCAGTATTTT. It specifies CASRASTDTQYF.

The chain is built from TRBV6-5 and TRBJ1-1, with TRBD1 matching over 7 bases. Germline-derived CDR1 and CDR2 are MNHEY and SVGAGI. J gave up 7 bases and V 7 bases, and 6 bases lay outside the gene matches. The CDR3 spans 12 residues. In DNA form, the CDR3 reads TGTGCCAGCAACCACAGGGGCGGTGAAGCTTTCTTT. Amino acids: CASNHRGGEAFF.

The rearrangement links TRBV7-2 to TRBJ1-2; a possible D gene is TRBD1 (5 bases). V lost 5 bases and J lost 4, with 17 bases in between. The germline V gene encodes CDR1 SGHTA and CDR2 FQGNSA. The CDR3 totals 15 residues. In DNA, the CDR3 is TGTGCCAGCAGCACCTACCGGGGGGAGGTCTATGGCTACACCTTC. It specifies CASSTYRGEVYGYTF. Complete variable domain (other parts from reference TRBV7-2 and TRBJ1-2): GAGVSQSPSNKVTEKGKDVELRCDPISGHTALYWYRQSLGQGLEFLIYFQGNSAPDKSGLPSDRFSAERTGGSVSTLTIQRTQQEDSAVYLCASSTYRGEVYGYTFGSGTRLTVV.

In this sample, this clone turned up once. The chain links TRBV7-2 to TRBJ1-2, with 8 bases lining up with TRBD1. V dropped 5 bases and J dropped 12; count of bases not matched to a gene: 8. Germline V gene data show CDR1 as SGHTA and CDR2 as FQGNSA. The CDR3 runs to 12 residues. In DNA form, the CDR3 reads TGTGCCAGCAGCCCATCGACAGGGGAACACACCTTC. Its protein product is CASSPSTGEHTF.